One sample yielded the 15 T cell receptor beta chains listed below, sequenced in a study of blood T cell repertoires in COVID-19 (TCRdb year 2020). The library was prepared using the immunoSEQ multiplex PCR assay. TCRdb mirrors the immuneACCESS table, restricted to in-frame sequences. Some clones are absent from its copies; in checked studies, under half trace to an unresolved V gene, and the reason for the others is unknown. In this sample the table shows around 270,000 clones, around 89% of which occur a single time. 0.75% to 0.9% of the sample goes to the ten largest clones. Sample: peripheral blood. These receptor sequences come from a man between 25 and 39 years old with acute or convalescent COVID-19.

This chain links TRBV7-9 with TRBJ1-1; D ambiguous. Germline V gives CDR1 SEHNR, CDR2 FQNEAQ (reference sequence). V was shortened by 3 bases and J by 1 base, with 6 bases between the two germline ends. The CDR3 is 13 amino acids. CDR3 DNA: TGTGCCAGCAGCTTTAGTGCGAACACTGAAGCTTTCTTT. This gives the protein CASSFSANTEAFF.

The CDR3 DNA reads as TGCGCCAGCAGCTCGGGACAGAGCAATCAGCCCCAGCATTTT. Its translation: CASSSGQSNQPQHF. The genes are TRBV5-1 and TRBJ1-5; 7 bases agree with TRBD1. The CDR3 is made up of 14 amino acids. Germline CDR1 reads SGHRS; CDR2 reads YFSETQ. J lost 1 base, V lost 3 bases, and 1 base had no gene match.

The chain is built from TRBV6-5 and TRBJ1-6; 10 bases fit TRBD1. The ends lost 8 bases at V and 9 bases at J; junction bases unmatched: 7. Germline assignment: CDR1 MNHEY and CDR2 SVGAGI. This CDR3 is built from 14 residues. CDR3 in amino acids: CASRDRGTGSPLHF. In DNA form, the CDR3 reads TGTGCCAGCCGGGACAGGGGTACCGGTTCACCCCTCCACTTT.

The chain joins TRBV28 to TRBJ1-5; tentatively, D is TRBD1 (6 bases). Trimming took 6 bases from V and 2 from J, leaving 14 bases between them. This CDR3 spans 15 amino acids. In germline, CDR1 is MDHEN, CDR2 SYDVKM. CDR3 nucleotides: TGTGCCAGCAGAACCCCCAGGGGCGGCAATCAGCCCCAGCATTTT. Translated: CASRTPRGGNQPQHF.

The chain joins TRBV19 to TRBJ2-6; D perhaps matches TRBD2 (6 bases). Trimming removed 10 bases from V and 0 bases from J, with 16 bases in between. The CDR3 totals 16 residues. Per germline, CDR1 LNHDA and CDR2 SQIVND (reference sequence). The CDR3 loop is CAISGRGSSGANVLTF. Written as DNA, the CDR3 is TGTGCCATATCGGGACGGGGGAGCTCTGGGGCCAACGTCCTGACTTTC.

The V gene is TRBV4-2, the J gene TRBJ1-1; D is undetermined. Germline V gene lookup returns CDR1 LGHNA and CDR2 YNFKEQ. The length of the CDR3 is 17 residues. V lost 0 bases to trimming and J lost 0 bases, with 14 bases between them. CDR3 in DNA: TGTGCCAGCAGCCAAGAGGGTTCAGGTTATATGAACACTGAAGCTTTCTTT. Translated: CASSQEGSGYMNTEAFF.

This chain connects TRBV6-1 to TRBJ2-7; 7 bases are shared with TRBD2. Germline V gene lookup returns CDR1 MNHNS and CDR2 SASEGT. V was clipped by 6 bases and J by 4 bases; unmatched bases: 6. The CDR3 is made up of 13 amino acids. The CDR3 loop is CASSLGGEYEQYF. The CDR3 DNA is TGTGCCAGCAGCTTGGGGGGGGAATACGAGCAGTACTTC.

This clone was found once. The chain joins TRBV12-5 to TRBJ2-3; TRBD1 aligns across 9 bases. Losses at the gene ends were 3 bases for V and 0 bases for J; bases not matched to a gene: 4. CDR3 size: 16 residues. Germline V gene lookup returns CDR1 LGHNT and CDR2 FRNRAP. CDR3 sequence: CASGLGQGWSTDTQYF. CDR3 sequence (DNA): TGTGCTAGTGGTTTAGGACAGGGGTGGAGCACAGATACGCAGTATTTT.

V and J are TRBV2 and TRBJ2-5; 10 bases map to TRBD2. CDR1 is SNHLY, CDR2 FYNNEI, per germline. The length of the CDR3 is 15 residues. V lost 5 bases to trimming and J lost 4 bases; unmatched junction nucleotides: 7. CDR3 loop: CASSTKRGGVETQYF. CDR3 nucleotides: TGTGCCAGCAGTACCAAGCGGGGGGGTGTAGAGACCCAGTACTTC.

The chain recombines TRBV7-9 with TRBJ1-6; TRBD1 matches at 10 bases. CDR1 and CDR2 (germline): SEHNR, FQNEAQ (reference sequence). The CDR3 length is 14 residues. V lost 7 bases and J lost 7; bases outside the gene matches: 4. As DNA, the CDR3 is TGTGCCAGCAACCCGGGACAGGGGAATTCACCCCTCCACTTT. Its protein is CASNPGQGNSPLHF.

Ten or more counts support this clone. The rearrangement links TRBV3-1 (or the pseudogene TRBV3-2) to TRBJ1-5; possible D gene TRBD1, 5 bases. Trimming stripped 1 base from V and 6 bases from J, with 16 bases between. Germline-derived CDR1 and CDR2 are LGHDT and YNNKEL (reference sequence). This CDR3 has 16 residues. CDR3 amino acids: CASSQGGARVSQPQHF. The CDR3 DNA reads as TGTGCCAGCAGCCAAGGGGGTGCCAGGGTTAGTCAGCCCCAGCATTTT.

The CDR3 here is CATSRLAGGPHVLTF. The CDR3 DNA reads as TGTGCCACCAGCAGATTAGCAGGGGGCCCTCACGTCCTGACTTTC. J is TRBJ2-6 and V is TRBV15, with 8 bases fitting TRBD1. CDR1 LNHNV and CDR2 YYDKDF come from the germline V gene (reference sequence). With 2 bases clipped from V and 11 bases from J, the junction kept 8 bases outside the gene matches. This CDR3 region has 15 residues. Based on the CDR3 plus reference TRBV15 and TRBJ2-6, the full variable domain is DAMVIQNPRYQVTQFGKPVTLSCSQTLNHNVMYWYQQKSSQAPKLLFHYYDKDFNNEADTPDNFQSRRPNTSFCFLDIRSPGLGDTAMYLCATSRLAGGPHVLTFGAGSRLTVL.

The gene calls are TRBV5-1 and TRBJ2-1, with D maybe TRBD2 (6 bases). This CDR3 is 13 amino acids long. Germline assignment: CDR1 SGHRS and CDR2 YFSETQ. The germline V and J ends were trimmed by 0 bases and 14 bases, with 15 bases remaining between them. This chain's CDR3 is CASSLVVGEEEFF. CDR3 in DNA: TGCGCCAGCAGCTTGGTTGTTGGGGAGGAGGAGTTCTTC.

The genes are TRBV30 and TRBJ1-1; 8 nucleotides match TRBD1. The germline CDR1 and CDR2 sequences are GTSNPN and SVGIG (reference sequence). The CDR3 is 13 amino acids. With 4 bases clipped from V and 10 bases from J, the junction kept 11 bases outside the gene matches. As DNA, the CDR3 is TGTGCCTGGAACAGACAGGGGTGGTACGTAGCTTTCTTT. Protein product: CAWNRQGWYVAFF. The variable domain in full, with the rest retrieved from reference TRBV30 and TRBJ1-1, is SQTIHQWPATLVQPVGSPLSLECTVEGTSNPNLYWYRQAAGRGLQLLFYSVGIGQISSEVPQNLSASRPQDRQFILSSKKLLLSDSGFYLCAWNRQGWYVAFFGQGTRLTVV.

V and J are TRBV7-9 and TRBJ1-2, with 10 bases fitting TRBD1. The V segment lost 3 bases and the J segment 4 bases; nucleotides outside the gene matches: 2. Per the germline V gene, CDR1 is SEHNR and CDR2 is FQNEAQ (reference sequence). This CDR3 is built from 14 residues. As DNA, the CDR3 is TGTGCCAGCAGCTTGGGGGACAGGGGCTATGGCTACACCTTC. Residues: CASSLGDRGYGYTF.